These T cell receptor beta chains were read from a single sample in a study of T cell responses to AZD1222 COVID-19 vaccine. Sequenced by immunoSEQ multiplex PCR; TCRdb stores in-frame clones only, minus some. The sample yields roughly 150,000 clones, roughly 89% seen once. The material sequenced was peripheral blood, taken 28 days after the second AZD1222 dose. These receptors were collected from an adult who received the AZD1222 COVID-19 vaccine. CDR3s include the opening cysteine and the closing phenylalanine or tryptophan. The D gene is left open where the match is weak. Rows give clone size only sometimes, using once, few, many, or a class for an expanded clone.

v_gene: TRBV6-5
j_gene: TRBJ1-6
abundance: -
d_gene: TRBD1
CDR3nt: TGTGCCAGCAGGGACAGGGGGCCGCGGACCCTCCACTTT
CDR3aa: CASRDRGPRTLHF

v_gene: TRBV7-9
j_gene: TRBJ1-2
abundance: -
d_gene: TRBD1
CDR3nt: TGTGCCAGCAGCTTAGATGGGATGTCGGGACAGGCCTATGGCTACACCTTC
CDR3aa: CASSLDGMSGQAYGYTF

v_gene: TRBV10-3
j_gene: TRBJ2-7
abundance: -
d_gene: TRBD1
CDR3nt: TGTGCCATCAGGGACGGACAGGGAACCCCCTACGAGCAGTACTTC
CDR3aa: CAIRDGQGTPYEQYF

v_gene: TRBV18
j_gene: TRBJ1-1
abundance: once
d_gene: -
CDR3nt: TGTGCCAGCTCACCACTTACCGGGACCGACACTGAAGCTTTCTTT
CDR3aa: CASSPLTGTDTEAFF

v_gene: TRBV6-5
j_gene: TRBJ1-2
abundance: -
d_gene: -
CDR3nt: TGTGCCAGCGGCCTCCGCTATGGCTACACCTTC
CDR3aa: CASGLRYGYTF

v_gene: TRBV12-3/TRBV12-4
j_gene: TRBJ1-2
abundance: -
d_gene: -
CDR3nt: TGTGCCAGCACTTTGGACAGAGGCTATGGCTACACCTTC
CDR3aa: CASTLDRGYGYTF

v_gene: TRBV3-1/TRBV3-2
j_gene: TRBJ2-7
abundance: -
d_gene: -
CDR3nt: TGTGCCAGCAGCCAAGGCCAGGGGCAGTACTTC
CDR3aa: CASSQGQGQYF

v_gene: TRBV7-2
j_gene: TRBJ2-1
abundance: -
d_gene: TRBD2
CDR3nt: TGTGCCAGCAGCTCCACTAGCGGGGGGGCTTTGAATGAGCAGTTCTTC
CDR3aa: CASSSTSGGALNEQFF

v_gene: TRBV14
j_gene: TRBJ2-5
abundance: -
d_gene: TRBD2
CDR3nt: TGTGCCAGCAGCCACGAAAGGAGGACCGGGACTAGCGGACCAGGGACCCAGTACTTC
CDR3aa: CASSHERRTGTSGPGTQYF

v_gene: TRBV19
j_gene: TRBJ2-7
abundance: once
d_gene: -
CDR3nt: TGTGCCAGTAGTATTGCCGTGACAGCAAACCCCTACGAGCAGTACTTC
CDR3aa: CASSIAVTANPYEQYF

v_gene: TRBV4-3
j_gene: TRBJ2-3
abundance: -
d_gene: -
CDR3nt: TGCGCCAGCAGCCAAGATGAGCAGCGTCATAGCACAGATACGCAGTATTTT
CDR3aa: CASSQDEQRHSTDTQYF

v_gene: TRBV6-5
j_gene: TRBJ1-6
abundance: -
d_gene: -
CDR3nt: TGTGCCTTGGACAGAACGGCTTCACCCCTCCACTTT
CDR3aa: CALDRTASPLHF

v_gene: TRBV10-3
j_gene: TRBJ1-5
abundance: -
d_gene: -
CDR3nt: TGTGCCATCAGGGAGGACTCCAGATCCGACCAGCCCCAGCATTTT
CDR3aa: CAIREDSRSDQPQHF

v_gene: TRBV5-4
j_gene: TRBJ1-2
abundance: -
d_gene: -
CDR3nt: TGTGCCAGCAGCTTGGACAGCTTGAACTATGGCTACACCTTC
CDR3aa: CASSLDSLNYGYTF

v_gene: TRBV15
j_gene: TRBJ2-7
abundance: -
d_gene: -
CDR3nt: TGTGCCACCAGCAGAGATAACAGGGATTACGAGCAGTACTTC
CDR3aa: CATSRDNRDYEQYF

v_gene: TRBV2
j_gene: TRBJ1-5
abundance: -
d_gene: -
CDR3nt: TGTGCCAGCAGTGAGAAGCACGGGACTCGTTATCAGCCCCAGCATTTT
CDR3aa: CASSEKHGTRYQPQHF

v_gene: TRBV7-9
j_gene: TRBJ1-1
abundance: -
d_gene: -
CDR3nt: TGTGCCAGCAGCTTAGTCCGGACCGTGAACACTGAAGCTTTCTTT
CDR3aa: CASSLVRTVNTEAFF

v_gene: TRBV3-1/TRBV3-2
j_gene: TRBJ1-2
abundance: -
d_gene: -
CDR3nt: TGTGCCAGCAGCCGGTCGGGGAACTATGGCTACACCTTC
CDR3aa: CASSRSGNYGYTF

v_gene: TRBV5-5
j_gene: TRBJ1-2
abundance: -
d_gene: -
CDR3nt: TGTGCCAGCAGCTTGGCCGAAAACTATGGCTACACCTTC
CDR3aa: CASSLAENYGYTF

v_gene: TRBV29-1
j_gene: TRBJ2-5
abundance: -
d_gene: -
CDR3nt: TGCAGCGCCCTGGCTAGTGGGACTCAGTACTTC
CDR3aa: CSALASGTQYF

v_gene: TRBV10-1
j_gene: TRBJ2-3
abundance: -
d_gene: -
CDR3nt: TGCGCCAGCAGTGAGGGGCCCGCTAGCACAGATACGCAGTATTTT
CDR3aa: CASSEGPASTDTQYF

v_gene: TRBV6-6
j_gene: TRBJ2-4
abundance: -
d_gene: -
CDR3nt: TGTGCCAGCAGTCGAATCGGGAGAGAAAACATTCAGTACTTC
CDR3aa: CASSRIGRENIQYF

v_gene: TRBV12-3/TRBV12-4
j_gene: TRBJ1-2
abundance: -
d_gene: -
CDR3nt: TGTGCCAGCTTTTCAGGGGTCTATGGCTACACCTTC
CDR3aa: CASFSGVYGYTF

v_gene: TRBV11-2
j_gene: TRBJ2-2
abundance: -
d_gene: TRBD1
CDR3nt: TGTGCCAGCAGCTCCGTTAGGGGGCAAAGGACCGGGGAGCTGTTTTTT
CDR3aa: CASSSVRGQRTGELFF

v_gene: TRBV11-2
j_gene: TRBJ2-5
abundance: -
d_gene: TRBD2
CDR3nt: TGTGCCAGCGGAGCGGGGAGGGAGACCCAGTACTTC
CDR3aa: CASGAGRETQYF

v_gene: TRBV4-3
j_gene: TRBJ1-1
abundance: -
d_gene: -
CDR3nt: TGCGCCAGCAGCCAAGTGGGATTTTTCACTGAAGCTTTCTTT
CDR3aa: CASSQVGFFTEAFF